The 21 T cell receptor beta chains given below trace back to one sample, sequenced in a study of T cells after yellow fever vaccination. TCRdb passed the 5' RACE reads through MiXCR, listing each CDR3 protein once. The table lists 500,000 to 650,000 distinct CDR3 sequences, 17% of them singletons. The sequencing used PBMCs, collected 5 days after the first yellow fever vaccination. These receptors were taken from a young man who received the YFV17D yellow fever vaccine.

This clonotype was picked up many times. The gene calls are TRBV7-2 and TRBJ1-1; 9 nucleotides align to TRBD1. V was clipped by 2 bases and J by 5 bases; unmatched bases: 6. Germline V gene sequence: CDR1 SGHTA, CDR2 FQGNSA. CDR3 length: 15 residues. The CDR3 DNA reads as TGTGCCAGCAGCTTACGGACAGGGGTAGGAACTGAAGCTTTCTTT. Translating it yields CASSLRTGVGTEAFF.

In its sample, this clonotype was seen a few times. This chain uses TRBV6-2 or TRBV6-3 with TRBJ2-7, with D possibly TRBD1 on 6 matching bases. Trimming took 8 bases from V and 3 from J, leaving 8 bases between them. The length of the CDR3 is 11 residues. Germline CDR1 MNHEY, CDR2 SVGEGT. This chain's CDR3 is CASETGYEQYF. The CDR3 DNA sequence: TGTGCCAGCGAGACAGGCTACGAGCAGTACTTC.

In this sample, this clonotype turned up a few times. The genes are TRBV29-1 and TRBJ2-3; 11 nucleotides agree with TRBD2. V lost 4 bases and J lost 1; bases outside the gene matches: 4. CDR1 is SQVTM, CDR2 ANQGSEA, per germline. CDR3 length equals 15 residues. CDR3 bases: TGCAGCGTTGCGACTAGCGGGGTGGGCACAGATACGCAGTATTTT. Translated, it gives CSVATSGVGTDTQYF.

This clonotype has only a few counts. The CDR3 region is CASSQVAGGRISYNEQFF. The CDR3 DNA sequence: TGCGCCAGCAGCCAAGTAGCGGGGGGGCGGATTAGTTACAATGAGCAGTTCTTC. The chain joins TRBV4-1 to TRBJ2-1; TRBD2 matches 11 bases. The V gene end was trimmed by 1 base and the J gene end by 4 bases; junction bases not matched to a gene: 9. CDR1 is MGHRA and CDR2 is YSYEKL in the germline V gene. The CDR3 extends over 18 amino acids.

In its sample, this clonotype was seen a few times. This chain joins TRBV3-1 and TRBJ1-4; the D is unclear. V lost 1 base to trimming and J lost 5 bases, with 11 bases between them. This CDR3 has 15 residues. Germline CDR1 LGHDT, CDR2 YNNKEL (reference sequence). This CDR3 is CASSQGGPVNEKLFF. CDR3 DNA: TGTGCCAGCAGCCAAGGAGGGCCTGTGAATGAAAAACTGTTTTTT.

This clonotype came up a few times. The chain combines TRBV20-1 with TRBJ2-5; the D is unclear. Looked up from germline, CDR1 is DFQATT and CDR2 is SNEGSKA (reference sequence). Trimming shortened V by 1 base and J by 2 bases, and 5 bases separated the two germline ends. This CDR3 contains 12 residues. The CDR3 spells CSARVQQETQYF. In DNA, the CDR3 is TGCAGTGCTAGAGTACAACAAGAGACCCAGTACTTC.

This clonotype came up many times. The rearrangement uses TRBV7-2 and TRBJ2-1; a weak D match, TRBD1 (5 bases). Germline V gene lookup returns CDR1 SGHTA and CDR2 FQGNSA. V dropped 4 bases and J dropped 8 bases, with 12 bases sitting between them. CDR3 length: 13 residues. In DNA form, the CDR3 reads TGTGCCAGCAGCTCCCAGCCAGGGTATGAGCAGTTCTTC. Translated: CASSSQPGYEQFF.

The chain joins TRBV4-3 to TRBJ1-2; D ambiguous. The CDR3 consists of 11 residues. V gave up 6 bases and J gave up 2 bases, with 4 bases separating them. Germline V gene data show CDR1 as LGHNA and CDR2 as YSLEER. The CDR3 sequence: CASRANYGYTF. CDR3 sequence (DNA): TGCGCCAGCAGGGCGAACTATGGCTACACCTTC.

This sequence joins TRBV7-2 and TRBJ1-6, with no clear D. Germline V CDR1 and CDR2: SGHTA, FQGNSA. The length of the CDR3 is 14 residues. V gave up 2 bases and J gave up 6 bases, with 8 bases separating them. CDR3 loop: CASSLRQINSPLHF. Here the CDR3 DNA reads TGTGCCAGCAGCTTACGGCAGATTAATTCACCCCTCCACTTT.

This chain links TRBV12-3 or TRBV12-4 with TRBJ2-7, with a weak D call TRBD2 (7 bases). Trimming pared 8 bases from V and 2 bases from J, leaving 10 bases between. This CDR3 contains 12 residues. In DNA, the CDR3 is TGTGCCAGCGGGGGGGCGCCCTACGAGCAGTACTTC. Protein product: CASGGAPYEQYF.

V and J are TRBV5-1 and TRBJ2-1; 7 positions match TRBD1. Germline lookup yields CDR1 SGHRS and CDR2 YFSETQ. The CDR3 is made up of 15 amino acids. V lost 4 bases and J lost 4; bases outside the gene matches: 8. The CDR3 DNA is TGCGCCAGCAGCCCCACAGGGGACCCTTACAATGAGCAGTTCTTC. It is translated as CASSPTGDPYNEQFF.

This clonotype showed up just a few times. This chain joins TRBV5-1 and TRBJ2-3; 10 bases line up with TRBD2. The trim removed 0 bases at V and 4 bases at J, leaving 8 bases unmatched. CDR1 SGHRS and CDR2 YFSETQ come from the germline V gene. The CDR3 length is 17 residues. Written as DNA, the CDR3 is TGCGCCAGCAGCTTGGGGGCCCTAGCGGGGGCGGCAGATACGCAGTATTTT. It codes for CASSLGALAGAADTQYF.

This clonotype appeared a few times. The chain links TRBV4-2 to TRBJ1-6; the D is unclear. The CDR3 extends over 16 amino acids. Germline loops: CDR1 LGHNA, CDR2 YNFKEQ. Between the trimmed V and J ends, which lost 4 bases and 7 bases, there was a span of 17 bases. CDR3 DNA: TGTGCCAGCAGCCCCGAACTGAGGTTACGGAATTCACCCCTCCACTTT. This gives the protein CASSPELRLRNSPLHF.

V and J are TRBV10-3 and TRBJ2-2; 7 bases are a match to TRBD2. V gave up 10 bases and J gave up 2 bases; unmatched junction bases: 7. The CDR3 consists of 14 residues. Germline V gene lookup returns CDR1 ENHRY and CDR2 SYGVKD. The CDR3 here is CATQTSSNTGELFF. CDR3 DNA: TGTGCCACCCAGACTAGCTCAAACACCGGGGAGCTGTTTTTT.

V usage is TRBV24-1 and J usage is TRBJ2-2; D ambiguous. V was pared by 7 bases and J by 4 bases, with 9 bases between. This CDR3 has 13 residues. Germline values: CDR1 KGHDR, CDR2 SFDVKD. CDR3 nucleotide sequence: TGTGCCACCAGGCCCGGGCGCACCGGGGAGCTGTTTTTT. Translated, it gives CATRPGRTGELFF.

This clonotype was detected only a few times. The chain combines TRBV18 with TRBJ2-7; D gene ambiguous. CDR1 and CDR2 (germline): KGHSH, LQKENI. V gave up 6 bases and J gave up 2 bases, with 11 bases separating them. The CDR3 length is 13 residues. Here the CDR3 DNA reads TGTGCCAGCTCCAGTTCGCTTACCTACGAGCAGTACTTC. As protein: CASSSSLTYEQYF.

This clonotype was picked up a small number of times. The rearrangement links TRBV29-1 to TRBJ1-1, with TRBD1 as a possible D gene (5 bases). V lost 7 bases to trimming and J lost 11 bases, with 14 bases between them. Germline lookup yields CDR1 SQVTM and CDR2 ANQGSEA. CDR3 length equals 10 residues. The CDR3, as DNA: TGCAGCGGGGGAGAGGGGAACGCTTTCTTT. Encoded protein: CSGGEGNAFF.

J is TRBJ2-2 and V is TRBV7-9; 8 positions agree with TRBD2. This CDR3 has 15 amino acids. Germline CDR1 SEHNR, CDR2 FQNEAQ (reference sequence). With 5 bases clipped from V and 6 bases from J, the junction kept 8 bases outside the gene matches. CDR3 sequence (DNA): TGTGCCAGCAGCCCGCGGGGGGCGAAAGCCGGGGAGCTGTTTTTT. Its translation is CASSPRGAKAGELFF.

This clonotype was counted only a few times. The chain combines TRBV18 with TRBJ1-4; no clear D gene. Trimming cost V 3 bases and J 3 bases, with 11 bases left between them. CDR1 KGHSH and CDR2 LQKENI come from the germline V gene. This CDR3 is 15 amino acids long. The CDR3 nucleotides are TGTGCCAGCTCACCGGCGGAAAGTTCTAATGAAAAACTGTTTTTT. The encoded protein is CASSPAESSNEKLFF. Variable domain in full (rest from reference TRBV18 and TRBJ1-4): NAGVMQNPRHLVRRRGQEARLRCSPMKGHSHVYWYRQLPEEGLKFMVYLQKENIIDESGMPKERFSAEFPKEGPSILRIQQVVRGDSAAYFCASSPAESSNEKLFFGSGTQLSVL.

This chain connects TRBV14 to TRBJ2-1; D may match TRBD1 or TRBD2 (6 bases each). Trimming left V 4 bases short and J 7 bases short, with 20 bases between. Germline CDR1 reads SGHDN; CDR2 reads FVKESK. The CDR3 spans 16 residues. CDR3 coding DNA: TGTGCCAGCAGCCCGGGGGCCAGCGGACGGAGGAATGAGCAGTTCTTC. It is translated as CASSPGASGRRNEQFF.

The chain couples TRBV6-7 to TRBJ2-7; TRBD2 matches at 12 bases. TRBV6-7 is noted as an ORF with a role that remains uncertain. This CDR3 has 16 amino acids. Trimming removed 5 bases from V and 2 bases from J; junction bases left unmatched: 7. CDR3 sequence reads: CASSPRGTSGPYEQYF. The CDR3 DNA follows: TGTGCCAGCAGTCCTAGGGGGACTAGCGGGCCCTACGAGCAGTACTTC.